This T cell receptor (beta chain) originates from a study of control samples from healthy donors and cancer patients. The CDR3 is 15 residues long. The ends were cut back, 1 base at V and 7 bases at J, with 13 bases in the middle. Germline CDR1 reads SGHNT; CDR2 reads YENEEA. Measured with immunoSEQ multiplex PCR; TCRdb has only the in-frame clones, and not every one. Seen here are roughly 41,000 clones, roughly 94% observed once, and the top ten hold roughly a quarter. In this sample, this clone turned up once. This TCR derives from a man aged 55 to 70 in good health. This chain joins TRBV11-3 and TRBJ2-2, with a weak D call TRBD2 (6 bases). The sample consisted of blood. CDR3 DNA: TGTGCCAGCAGCTTAGCCCCGGGAGCAGTCGGGGAGCTGTTTTTT. Residues: CASSLAPGAVGELFF.